The TCR beta chain described here comes from a study of T cells in tumors after PD-1 blockade (dated by TCRdb to the late 2010s). At the level of the whole study: Patients with prior checkpoint blockade, systemic immunosuppressant use, or recent radiotherapy or other anti-cancer therapy within 4 weeks were excluded. Pembrolizumab 200 mg every 3 weeks or cemiplimab 350 mg every 2 weeks was administered to patients. While on anti-PD-1 treatment, some of the patients also continued taking daily vismodegib 150 mg. On average, peripheral blood samples had 113,528 TCR templates (range about 24,000-280,000) and 35,000 to 40,000 unique clonotypes. Using site-matched tumors from BCC or SCC patients sampled before and after anti-PD-1 therapy, the study carried out paired single-cell RNA and TCR sequencing. To compare clonotypes in blood and tumor, bulk TCR sequencing was done on nine to ten peripheral blood samples taken from roughly 5 patients. RECIST version 1.1 was used to assess clinical response.

The meaning of the sample's time point label: after anti-PD-1 therapy. Genomic DNA extracted from tumor biopsies or peripheral blood was used for bulk TCRbeta sequencing, with input ranging from roughly 550 ng to 6,500 ng. Every patient was a poor candidate for surgical resection and had histologically proven advanced or metastatic basal or squamous cell carcinoma. Of the roughly 12 patients in the basal cell carcinoma cohort, several underwent bulk tumor TCR sequencing. What the authors observed across the whole study: The source of novel T cell clones was not identified, and lymphoid organs or rare unexpanded clones within the tumor or the tumor periphery could be included among the possible sources. About two fifths of TCR clonotypes from the tumor were detected in blood, and certain novel exhausted tumor clones were present in blood collected before treatment, which suggests recruitment from the periphery.

The immunoSEQ platform was used to carry out deep TCRbeta sequencing. Concerning the study's data processing: Only productive rearrangements were exported from the immunoSEQ Analyzer for downstream analysis. T cell phenotypes were assigned to bulk TCRbeta clonotypes by matching to single-cell RNA+TCR-seq clones sharing the same TCRbeta sequence. Using bulk TCR sequencing data, clone enrichment in tumor was calculated by dividing a clone's tumor frequency by the same clone's PBMC frequency. GLIPH was used to sort TCRs into specificity groups, which are clusters of distinct TCRs that likely recognize common antigens through shared CDR3 motifs. In its TCRdb copy, this immuneACCESS table keeps in-frame sequences only and misses some clones. Where compared with another copy, unresolved V genes explain less than half of these, and the others have no known cause. Clone size and V and J calls were adopted from that table, with D and trimming inferred from the DNA. The sample table contains 20,000 to 30,000 clones; only one count was recorded for roughly 85% of them. The ten largest clones represent 10% to 15% of the sample.

In regard to this clone: Its antigen is currently not known. No base qualities exist here, and no much larger clone lies one base off it.

There are 17 amino acids in the CDR3, from cysteine to phenylalanine inclusive. This entry keeps only the CDR3 DNA: 51 bases, framed from base 1. V has 6 bases trimmed and J has 4 bases trimmed; junction bases matching no gene number 15. As encoded in the germline V gene, CDR1 is MNHNS while CDR2 is SASEGT. Recombination connected TRBV6-1 to TRBJ1-1, and 9 junctional nucleotides match TRBD1. This TCR was sampled from a human donor with basal cell carcinoma. Sequenced here: PBMCs, sampled after anti-PD-1 treatment. The sequenced DNA: TGTGCCAGCAGAGAAACCGGGACAGGGTTCATAGGCACTGAAGCTTTCTTT. Its protein product is CASRETGTGFIGTEAFF.